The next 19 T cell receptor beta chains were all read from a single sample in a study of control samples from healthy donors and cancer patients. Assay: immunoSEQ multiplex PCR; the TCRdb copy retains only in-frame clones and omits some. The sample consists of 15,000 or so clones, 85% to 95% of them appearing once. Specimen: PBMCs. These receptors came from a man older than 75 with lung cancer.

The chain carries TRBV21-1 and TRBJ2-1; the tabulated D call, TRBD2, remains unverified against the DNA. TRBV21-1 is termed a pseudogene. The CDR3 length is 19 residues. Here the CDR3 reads CASSKGRASGEKFYNEQFF. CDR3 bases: TGTGCCAGCAGCAAAGGCCGGGCTAGCGGGGAGAAATTCTACAATGAGCAGTTCTTC.

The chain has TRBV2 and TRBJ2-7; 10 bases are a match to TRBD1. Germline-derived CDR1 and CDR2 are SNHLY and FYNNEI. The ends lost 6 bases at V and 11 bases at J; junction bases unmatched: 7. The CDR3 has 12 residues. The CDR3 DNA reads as TGTGCCAGCAGCTCGGGACAGGGGAAGGAGTACTTC. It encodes CASSSGQGKEYF.

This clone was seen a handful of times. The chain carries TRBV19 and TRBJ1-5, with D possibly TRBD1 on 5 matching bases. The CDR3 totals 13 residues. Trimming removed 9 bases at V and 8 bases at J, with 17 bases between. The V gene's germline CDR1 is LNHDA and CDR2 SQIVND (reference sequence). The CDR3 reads CASSGGDLKPQHF. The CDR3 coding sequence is TGTGCCAGCTCGGGGGGGGACCTTAAGCCCCAGCATTTT.

CDR3 nucleotide sequence: TGCGCCAGCAGCACAGGCTCAACCTCCTACGAGCAGTACTTC. It is translated as CASSTGSTSYEQYF. The V and J genes are TRBV5-1 and TRBJ2-7, with D possibly matching TRBD1 (5 bases). CDR1 is SGHRS, CDR2 YFSETQ, per germline. Trimming shortened V by 4 bases and J by 0 bases, and 11 bases separated the two germline ends. The CDR3 runs 14 residues.

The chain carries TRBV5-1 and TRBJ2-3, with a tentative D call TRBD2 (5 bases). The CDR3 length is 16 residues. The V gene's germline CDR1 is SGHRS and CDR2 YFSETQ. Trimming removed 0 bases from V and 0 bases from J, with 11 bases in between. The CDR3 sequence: CASSLAGVTSTDTQYF. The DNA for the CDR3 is TGCGCCAGCAGCTTGGCCGGGGTTACTAGCACAGATACGCAGTATTTT. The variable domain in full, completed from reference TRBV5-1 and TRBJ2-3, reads KAGVTQTPRYLIKTRGQQVTLSCSPISGHRSVSWYQQTPGQGLQFLFEYFSETQRNKGNFPGRFSGRQFSNSRSEMNVSTLELGDSALYLCASSLAGVTSTDTQYFGPGTRLTVL.

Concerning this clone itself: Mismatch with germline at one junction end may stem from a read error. CDR3 nucleotide sequence: TGTGCCAGCAGGGAAGTGAGGAACACTGAAGCTTTCTTT. It codes for CASREVRNTEAFF. This chain links TRBV6-1 with TRBJ1-1; no definite D call. The CDR3 length is 13 residues. Germline-derived CDR1 and CDR2 are MNHNS and SASEGT.

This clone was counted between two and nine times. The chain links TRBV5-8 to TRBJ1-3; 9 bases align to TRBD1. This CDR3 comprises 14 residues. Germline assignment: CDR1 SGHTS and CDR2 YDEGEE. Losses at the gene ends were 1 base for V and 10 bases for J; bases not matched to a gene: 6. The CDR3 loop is CASSLRDRVGTIYF. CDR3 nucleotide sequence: TGTGCCAGCAGCTTGCGGGACAGGGTAGGAACCATATATTTT.

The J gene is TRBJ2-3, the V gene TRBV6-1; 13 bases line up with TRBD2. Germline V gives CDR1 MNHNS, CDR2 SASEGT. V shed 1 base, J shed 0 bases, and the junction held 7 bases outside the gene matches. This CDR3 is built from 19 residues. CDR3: CASSEGGLAGPFSTDTQYF. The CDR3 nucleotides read TGTGCCAGCAGTGAAGGGGGACTAGCGGGACCTTTTAGCACAGATACGCAGTATTTT.

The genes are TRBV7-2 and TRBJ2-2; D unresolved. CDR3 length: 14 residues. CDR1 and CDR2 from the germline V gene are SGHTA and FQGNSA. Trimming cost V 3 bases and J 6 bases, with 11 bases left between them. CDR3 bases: TGTGCCAGCAGCTTGAGACGGGCCGCCGGGGAGCTGTTTTTT. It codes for CASSLRRAAGELFF.

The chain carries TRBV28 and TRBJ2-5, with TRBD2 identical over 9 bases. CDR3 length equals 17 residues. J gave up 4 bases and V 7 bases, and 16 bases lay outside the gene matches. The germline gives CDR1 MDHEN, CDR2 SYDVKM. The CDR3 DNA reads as TGTGCCAGCACCATCTTAGCGGGGGCCCTTGACCGAGAGACCCAGTACTTC. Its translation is CASTILAGALDRETQYF. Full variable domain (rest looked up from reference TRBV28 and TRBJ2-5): DVKVTQSSRYLVKRTGEKVFLECVQDMDHENMFWYRQDPGLGLRLIYFSYDVKMKEKGDIPEGYSVSREKKERFSLILESASTNQTSMYLCASTILAGALDRETQYFGPGTRLLVL.

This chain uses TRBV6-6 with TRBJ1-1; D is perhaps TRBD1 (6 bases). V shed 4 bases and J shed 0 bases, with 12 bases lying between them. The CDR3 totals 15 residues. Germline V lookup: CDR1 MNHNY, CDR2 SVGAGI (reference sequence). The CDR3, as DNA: TGTGCCAGCAGTTGGGACACCCTCATGAACACTGAAGCTTTCTTT. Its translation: CASSWDTLMNTEAFF.

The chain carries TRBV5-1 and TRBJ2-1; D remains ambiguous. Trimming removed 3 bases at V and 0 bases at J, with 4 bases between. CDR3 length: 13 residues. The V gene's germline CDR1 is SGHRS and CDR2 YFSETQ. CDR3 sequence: CASSYNSYNEQFF. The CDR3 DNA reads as TGCGCCAGCAGCTACAACTCCTACAATGAGCAGTTCTTC.

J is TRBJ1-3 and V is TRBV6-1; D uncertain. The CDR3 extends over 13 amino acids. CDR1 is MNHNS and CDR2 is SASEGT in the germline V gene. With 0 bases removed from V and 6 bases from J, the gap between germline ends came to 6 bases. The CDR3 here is CASSEAGLNTIYF. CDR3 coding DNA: TGTGCCAGCAGTGAAGCAGGGCTAAACACCATATATTTT.

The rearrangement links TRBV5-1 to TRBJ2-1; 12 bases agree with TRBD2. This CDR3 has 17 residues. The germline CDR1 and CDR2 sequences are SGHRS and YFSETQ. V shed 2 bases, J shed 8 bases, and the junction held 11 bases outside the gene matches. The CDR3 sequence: CASSFSSGGASGYEQFF. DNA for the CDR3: TGCGCCAGCAGCTTCTCTAGCGGGGGGGCCTCAGGCTATGAGCAGTTCTTC.

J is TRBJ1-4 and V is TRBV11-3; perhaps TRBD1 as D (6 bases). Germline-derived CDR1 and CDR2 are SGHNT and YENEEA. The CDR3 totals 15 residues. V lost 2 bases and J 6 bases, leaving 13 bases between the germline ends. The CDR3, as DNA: TGTGCCAGCAGCTTACAGGGGCCGCTCTATGAAAAACTGTTTTTT. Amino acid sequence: CASSLQGPLYEKLFF.

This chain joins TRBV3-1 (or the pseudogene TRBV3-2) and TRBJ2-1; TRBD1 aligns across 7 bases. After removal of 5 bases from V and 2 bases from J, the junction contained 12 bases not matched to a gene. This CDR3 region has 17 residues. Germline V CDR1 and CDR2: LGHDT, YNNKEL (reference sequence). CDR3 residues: CASSSRGGRGTYNEQFF. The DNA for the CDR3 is TGTGCCAGCAGCTCCCGAGGGGGCAGGGGTACCTACAATGAGCAGTTCTTC.

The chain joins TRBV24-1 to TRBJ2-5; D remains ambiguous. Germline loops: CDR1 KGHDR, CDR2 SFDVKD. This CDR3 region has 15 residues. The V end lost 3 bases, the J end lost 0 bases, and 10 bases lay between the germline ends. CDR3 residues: CATSDRDWYQETQYF. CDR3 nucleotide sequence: TGTGCCACCAGTGATCGCGACTGGTACCAAGAGACCCAGTACTTC.

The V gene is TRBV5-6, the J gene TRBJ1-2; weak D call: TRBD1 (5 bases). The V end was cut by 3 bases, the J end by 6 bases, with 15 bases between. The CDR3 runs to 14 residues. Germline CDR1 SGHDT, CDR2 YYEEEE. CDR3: CASSSRLGVHGYTF. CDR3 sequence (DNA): TGTGCCAGCAGCTCCCGGCTGGGGGTCCATGGCTACACCTTC.

The CDR3 reads CAIGGAGNEQFF. Written as DNA, the CDR3 is TGTGCCATTGGGGGGGCGGGCAATGAGCAGTTCTTC. This rearrangement joins TRBV19 to TRBJ2-1; TRBD2 might be the D (7 bases). V gave up 10 bases and J gave up 6 bases, with 13 bases separating them. The CDR3 runs 12 residues. Germline V gene lookup returns CDR1 LNHDA and CDR2 SQIVND (reference sequence).